A selection of T cell receptor beta chains follows, all from one sample in a study of cytomegalovirus exposure and HLA in healthy donors. Sequencing was performed with immunoSEQ multiplex PCR; in TCRdb, only in-frame clones are kept and a portion is missing. The table lists around 170,000 clones, around 73% of them singletons, with 1.4% in the top ten. Sequenced material: PBMCs. These receptors were obtained from a male donor in good health and CMV-seronegative. The conserved cysteine and the conserved F or W are not part of the CDR3 here.

V: TRBV5-1; length: 12; CDR3: ASRTSGSRNEQF
V: TRBV13; length: 14; CDR3: ASSSGGDSAYNEQF
V: TRBV2; length: 13; CDR3: ASREQGRLNTEAF
V: TRBV5-1; length: 14; CDR3: ASSYTVPIRSDTQY
V: TRBV19; length: 11; CDR3: ASSMGLKETQY
V: TRBV4-3; length: 12; CDR3: ASSHRTGNNEQY
V: TRBV18; length: 11; CDR3: ASSLQTGYEQY
V: TRBV19; length: 12; CDR3: ASGQGASGNTIY
V: TRBV5-4; length: 12; CDR3: ASSAGTVNQPQH
V: TRBV6-5; length: 13; CDR3: ASSFAGGISYEQY
V: TRBV6-1; length: 14; CDR3: ASSVALGVVSYEQY
V: TRBV18; length: 12; CDR3: ASSKDRGAYEQY
V: TRBV7-6; length: 10; CDR3: ANSDDIYEQY
V: TRBV1; length: 14; CDR3: TSSQEVAGNTGELF
V: TRBV29-1; length: 14; CDR3: SVERSGASTGGGYT
V: TRBV7-3; length: 12; CDR3: ASSTSGQYNEQF
V: TRBV4-2; length: 13; CDR3: ASSQTRGAFGELF
V: TRBV6-5; length: 13; CDR3: ASSSFSGSSYEQY
V: TRBV7-6; length: 15; CDR3: ASSLAGTTGAGNTIY
V: TRBV6-4; length: 12; CDR3: ASTAPPISSEQF
V: TRBV4-1; length: 13; CDR3: ASSQERDLAPALH
V: TRBV18; length: 12; CDR3: ASRRLGMNTEAF
V: TRBV19; length: 13; CDR3: ASSMRAGWENEQF
V: TRBV27; length: 13; CDR3: ASSLGLAGGNTQY
V: TRBV5-1; length: 15; CDR3: ASSAGQGAPSTDTQY
V: TRBV7-9; length: 13; CDR3: ASSLGQGANEKLF
V: TRBV28; length: 16; CDR3: ASTPTQGANSGANVLT
V: TRBV7-3; length: 14; CDR3: ASSSGERTSTGELF
V: TRBV7-6; length: 12; CDR3: ASSLAGGTDTQY
V: TRBV9; length: 13; CDR3: ASSASSEVGETQY
V: TRBV11-2; length: 14; CDR3: ASSLDWTGVGNTIY